This TCR beta chain originates from a study of T-cell memory formation after mild COVID-19. This clonotype was detected a few times. Its target is unknown. This CDR3 spans 13 amino acids. Trimming took off 2 bases at V and 7 bases at J, with 11 bases between the two ends. TCR alpha and TCR beta cDNA libraries carrying sample barcodes and UMIs came from 5'RACE with constant-segment primers. One entry per CDR3 protein results from TCRdb running MiXCR on the 5' RACE reads. Of roughly 110,000 distinct CDR3 sequences listed, around 15% were seen once; the top ten hold 28%. Study-wide findings and caveats: CD4+ contracting clones lay mainly in CM and EM, CD8+ ones in EMRA. Clones that got smaller from day 15 to 85 had even CD4/CD8, while clones growing later tipped toward CD4+.

Sequences were obtained from PBMCs or a T cell subset sorted from them (not recorded which). This clonotype was sampled from an adult woman who had mild COVID-19 (a few samples of this study predate the infection). Cell type and time point are not known. V usage is TRBV12-3 or TRBV12-4 and J usage is TRBJ1-1; weak D call: TRBD1 (5 bases). The CDR3 nucleotides read TGTGCCAGCAGTTTAATGCAGGGAATTGAAGCTTTCTTT. It encodes CASSLMQGIEAFF.